The next 25 T cell receptor beta chains were all read from a single sample in a study of blood T cell repertoires in COVID-19. Generated by immunoSEQ multiplex PCR, the TCRdb table keeps only in-frame clones and is missing some. The sample gives about 210,000 clones, 92% of which show up once; more than 0.95% is in the top ten. Sequencing used peripheral blood. Receptor source: a man between 25 and 39 years old with acute or convalescent COVID-19.

This chain connects TRBV5-4 to TRBJ1-2, with TRBD1 matching 9 bases. CDR3 size: 13 residues. Germline CDR1 is SGHNT and CDR2 is YYREEE (reference sequence). J lost 8 bases, V lost 3 bases, and 5 bases had no gene match. Written as DNA, the CDR3 is TGTGCCAGCAGCTCACAGGGGGCCGGGGGCTACACCTTC. Amino acids: CASSSQGAGGYTF.

The gene calls are TRBV29-1 and TRBJ2-1; 12 bases line up with TRBD2. The CDR3 spans 18 residues. J lost 1 base, V lost 5 bases, and 12 bases had no gene match. Per germline, CDR1 SQVTM and CDR2 ANQGSEA. The CDR3 sequence: CSVPLLAGGLWSYNEQFF. The DNA of the CDR3 is TGCAGCGTTCCTCTACTAGCGGGAGGTCTGTGGTCCTACAATGAGCAGTTCTTC.

CDR3 in amino acids: CASKKTSGGAVDTQYF. CDR3 sequence (DNA): TGCGCCAGCAAGAAGACTAGCGGGGGGGCCGTAGATACGCAGTATTTT. This rearrangement joins TRBV5-1 to TRBJ2-3, with 14 bases lining up with TRBD2. Germline CDR1 SGHRS, CDR2 YFSETQ. This CDR3 contains 16 residues. After removal of 6 bases from V and 5 bases from J, the junction contained 8 bases not matched to a gene.

In this sample, this clone turned up once. The V call is TRBV5-1, the J call TRBJ2-7; perhaps TRBD2 as D (6 bases). The CDR3 covers 17 residues. The germline V and J ends were trimmed by 0 bases and 6 bases, with 22 bases remaining between them. From germline, CDR1 is SGHRS and CDR2 YFSETQ. In nucleotides, the CDR3 is TGCGCCAGCAGCTTGGTTTTTTTCGGGAGCCACCGGGGCGAGCAGTACTTC. It yields the protein CASSLVFFGSHRGEQYF.

The chain joins TRBV10-1 to TRBJ2-1, with D possibly matching TRBD1 (5 bases). The V end lost 5 bases, the J end lost 6 bases, and 11 bases lay between the germline ends. Germline CDR1 and CDR2: WNHNN and SYGVQD (reference sequence). This CDR3 has 13 amino acids. DNA for the CDR3: TGCGCCAGCAGTAAAACAGGATTCAATGAGCAGTTCTTC. As protein: CASSKTGFNEQFF.

The genes are TRBV12-3 or TRBV12-4 and TRBJ2-2; no clear D. Trimming removed 7 bases from V and 4 bases from J, with 4 bases in between. The CDR3 totals 11 residues. CDR3 in amino acids: CASTLTGELFF. CDR3 bases: TGTGCCAGCACCCTCACCGGGGAGCTGTTTTTT.

The rearrangement joins TRBV5-5 to TRBJ2-7; 12 bases fit TRBD2. Trimming cost V 4 bases and J 6 bases; bases outside gene matches: 8. Germline lookup yields CDR1 SGHKS and CDR2 YYEKEE (reference sequence). CDR3 size: 15 residues. The CDR3 spells CASSHRGLAGSEQYF. CDR3 in DNA: TGTGCCAGCAGCCACCGGGGACTAGCGGGTTCCGAGCAGTACTTC. Together with reference TRBV5-5 and TRBJ2-7, the CDR3 gives the full variable domain: DAGVTQSPTHLIKTRGQQVTLRCSPISGHKSVSWYQQVLGQGPQFIFQYYEKEERGRGNFPDRFSARQFPNYSSELNVNALLLGDSALYLCASSHRGLAGSEQYFGPGTRLTVT.

The rearrangement joins TRBV30 to TRBJ2-3; TRBD1 matches 7 bases. The V gene end was trimmed by 0 bases and the J gene end by 1 base; junction bases not matched to a gene: 4. The CDR3 is 15 residues long. The germline V gene encodes CDR1 GTSNPN and CDR2 SVGIG (reference sequence). The CDR3 region has the DNA TGTGCCTGGAGTGTCACAGGGGCCCGCACAGATACGCAGTATTTT. As protein: CAWSVTGARTDTQYF. The full variable domain, rest sourced from reference TRBV30 and TRBJ2-3, is SQTIHQWPATLVQPVGSPLSLECTVEGTSNPNLYWYRQAAGRGLQLLFYSVGIGQISSEVPQNLSASRPQDRQFILSSKKLLLSDSGFYLCAWSVTGARTDTQYFGPGTRLTVL.

The rearrangement links TRBV6-6 to TRBJ1-1; 7 nucleotides match TRBD1. The CDR3 covers 14 residues. Germline V gene lookup returns CDR1 MNHNY and CDR2 SVGAGI (reference sequence). With V trimmed by 3 bases and J by 5 bases, 6 bases remained unmatched. The CDR3: CASSYEGARTEAFF. CDR3 sequence (DNA): TGTGCCAGCAGTTATGAGGGGGCAAGGACTGAAGCTTTCTTT.

CDR3: CASSHTGTQGFRTGELFF. For the CDR3, the DNA is TGTGCCAGCAGCCACACCGGGACTCAGGGCTTCCGAACCGGGGAGCTGTTTTTT. J is TRBJ2-2 and V is TRBV14; TRBD2 might be the D (6 bases). The V gene's germline CDR1 is SGHDN and CDR2 FVKESK. The CDR3 is 18 residues long. V lost 3 bases, J lost 5 bases, and 22 bases lay in between.

This chain joins TRBV10-2 and TRBJ2-7; D gene ambiguous. Germline assignment: CDR1 WSHSY and CDR2 SAAADI. V was cut by 2 bases and J by 1 base, with 12 bases left in between. The CDR3 has 15 amino acids. CDR3 DNA sequence: TGCGCCAGCAGTGAGGCCCCCCAGGCATCCTACGAGCAGTACTTC. It yields the protein CASSEAPQASYEQYF.

This chain links TRBV6-5 with TRBJ2-7, with 10 bases lining up with TRBD2. Germline V gene data show CDR1 as MNHEY and CDR2 as SVGAGI. The CDR3 length is 16 residues. With V trimmed by 3 bases and J by 6 bases, 11 bases remained unmatched. For the CDR3, the DNA is TGTGCCAGCAGTTATACCCAGCGGGGGGGCAGGTTCGAGCAGTACTTC. It translates to CASSYTQRGGRFEQYF.

V is TRBV11-1 and J is TRBJ2-7; 7 nucleotides match TRBD2. The germline gives CDR1 SGHAT, CDR2 FQDESV (reference sequence). Germline trimming cut 0 bases from V and 5 bases from J; bases unmatched to any gene: 10. The CDR3 sequence is 16 residues long. CDR3 coding DNA: TGTGCCAGCAGCTTAGCCCGCCGGGGGGTAACGAACGAGCAGTACTTC. As protein: CASSLARRGVTNEQYF. Looking up the rest from reference TRBV11-1 and TRBJ2-7 gives the full variable domain: EAEVAQSPRYKITEKSQAVAFWCDPISGHATLYWYRQILGQGPELLVQFQDESVVDDSQLPKDRFSAERLKGVDSTLKIQPAELGDSAMYLCASSLARRGVTNEQYFGPGTRLTVT.

The chain has TRBV6-6 and TRBJ1-6; D not resolved. V was shortened by 2 bases and J by 5 bases, with 13 bases between the two germline ends. This CDR3 spans 16 amino acids. Germline V lookup: CDR1 MNHNY, CDR2 SVGAGI (reference sequence). CDR3 loop: CASSYGGVRNNSPLHF. Written as DNA, the CDR3 is TGTGCCAGCAGTTACGGAGGAGTGAGGAATAATTCACCCCTCCACTTT.

This chain uses TRBV5-1 with TRBJ1-1; D is uncertain. Germline V CDR1 and CDR2: SGHRS, YFSETQ. With 4 bases removed from V and 8 bases from J, the gap between germline ends came to 15 bases. The CDR3 contains 13 residues. The CDR3 spells CASSIPEYSEAFF. The CDR3 DNA reads TGCGCCAGCAGCATCCCTGAGTATTCAGAAGCTTTCTTT. Filled out from reference TRBV5-1 and TRBJ1-1, the complete variable domain reads KAGVTQTPRYLIKTRGQQVTLSCSPISGHRSVSWYQQTPGQGLQFLFEYFSETQRNKGNFPGRFSGRQFSNSRSEMNVSTLELGDSALYLCASSIPEYSEAFFGQGTRLTVV.

The V gene is TRBV5-6, the J gene TRBJ2-7; a possible D gene is TRBD2 (5 bases). Germline CDR1 reads SGHDT; CDR2 reads YYEEEE. CDR3 length: 14 amino acids. CDR3 in amino acids: CAGRWIAENNGQYF. DNA for the CDR3: TGTGCTGGGAGATGGATAGCCGAGAACAATGGGCAGTACTTC.

The chain employs TRBV9 and TRBJ2-5; a possible D gene is TRBD2 (5 bases). CDR1 SGDLS and CDR2 YYNGEE come from the germline V gene. This CDR3 has 15 amino acids. Trimming removed 0 bases at V and 5 bases at J, with 14 bases between. The CDR3 nucleotides are TGTGCCAGCAGCGTAGTTTCCGGACTGGGGGAGACCCAGTACTTC. Translation gives CASSVVSGLGETQYF.

The rearrangement joins TRBV5-1 to TRBJ2-7, with D perhaps matching TRBD1 (6 bases). V lost 5 bases to trimming and J lost 4 bases, with 10 bases between them. The CDR3 length is 12 residues. Germline V lookup: CDR1 SGHRS, CDR2 YFSETQ. CDR3 coding DNA: TGCGCCAGCAGAAATACAGGGTACGAGCAGTACTTC. It encodes CASRNTGYEQYF.

The chain recombines TRBV7-9 with TRBJ2-1, with D perhaps matching TRBD2 (5 bases). The CDR3 spans 17 residues. Germline assignment: CDR1 SEHNR and CDR2 FQNEAQ (reference sequence). The germline V and J ends were trimmed by 4 bases and 7 bases, with 23 bases remaining between them. Here the CDR3 reads CASSSPSRARGWNEQFF. CDR3 nucleotide sequence: TGTGCCAGCAGCTCACCTTCTAGGGCCCGGGGTTGGAATGAGCAGTTCTTC.

The chain has TRBV19 and TRBJ1-5, with D possibly matching TRBD1 (6 bases). This CDR3 has 17 residues. CDR1 and CDR2 from the germline V gene are LNHDA and SQIVND (reference sequence). Trimming left V 6 bases short and J 2 bases short, with 20 bases between. In DNA, the CDR3 is TGTGCCAGTAGCCCTAATCCGGGACCAGGGGGCAATCAGCCCCAGCATTTT. Its translation: CASSPNPGPGGNQPQHF.

The DNA for the CDR3 is TGTGCCAGCAGCAAAGGACCGACCCGGGGGGGTACTGCATCTAATTCACCCCTCCACTTT. Its protein product is CASSKGPTRGGTASNSPLHF. V and J are TRBV14 and TRBJ1-6, with D tentatively TRBD1 (5 bases). This CDR3 contains 20 residues. CDR1 is SGHDN, CDR2 FVKESK, per germline. Trimming took off 5 bases at V and 6 bases at J, with 29 bases between the two ends.

The chain couples TRBV19 to TRBJ2-1; D is possibly TRBD2 (7 bases). Germline V CDR1 and CDR2: LNHDA, SQIVND (reference sequence). V was clipped by 4 bases and J by 7 bases, with 11 bases between them. The CDR3 totals 13 residues. CDR3 sequence reads: CASSTSGQNEQFF. For the CDR3, the DNA is TGTGCCAGTAGTACTAGCGGACAGAATGAGCAGTTCTTC.

V and J are TRBV4-1 and TRBJ2-3; D is unclear. The V end was cut by 0 bases, the J end by 2 bases, with 6 bases between. CDR1 and CDR2 from the germline V gene are MGHRA and YSYEKL. This CDR3 is built from 14 residues. The CDR3 region is CASSQEEFTDTQYF. DNA for the CDR3: TGCGCCAGCAGCCAAGAGGAGTTCACAGATACGCAGTATTTT.

J is TRBJ2-3 and V is TRBV29-1, with D possibly matching TRBD2 (5 bases). V lost 5 bases to trimming and J lost 1 base, with 13 bases between them. Germline V gene lookup returns CDR1 SQVTM and CDR2 ANQGSEA. CDR3 size: 14 residues. DNA for the CDR3: TGCAGCGTTAAGAGGGCCGGCGGCACAGATACGCAGTATTTT. Protein product: CSVKRAGGTDTQYF.

The CDR3 coding sequence is TGTGCCAGCAGTGAAGTAGGCGGGACAGGGGGCAAAAACATTCAGTACTTC. Translating gives CASSEVGGTGGKNIQYF. The V call is TRBV6-1, the J call TRBJ2-4; 11 bases are a match to TRBD1. After removal of 1 base from V and 3 bases from J, the junction contained 5 bases not matched to a gene. This CDR3 spans 17 amino acids. The germline gives CDR1 MNHNS, CDR2 SASEGT.